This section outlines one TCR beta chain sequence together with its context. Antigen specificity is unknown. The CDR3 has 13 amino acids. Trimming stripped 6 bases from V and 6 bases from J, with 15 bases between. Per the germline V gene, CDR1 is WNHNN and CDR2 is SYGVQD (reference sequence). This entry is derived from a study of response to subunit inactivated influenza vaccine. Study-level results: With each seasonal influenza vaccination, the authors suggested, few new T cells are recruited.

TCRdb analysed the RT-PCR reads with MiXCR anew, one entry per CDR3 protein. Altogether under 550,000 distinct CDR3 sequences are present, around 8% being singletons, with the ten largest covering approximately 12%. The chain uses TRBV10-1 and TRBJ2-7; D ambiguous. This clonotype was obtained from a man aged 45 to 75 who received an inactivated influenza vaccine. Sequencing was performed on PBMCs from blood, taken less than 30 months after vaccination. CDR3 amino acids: CASSSVLAGEQYF. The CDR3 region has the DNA TGCGCCAGCAGCTCCGTACTCGCCGGCGAGCAGTACTTC.